Here is one TCR beta chain with its context. The antigen is unknown. This entry comes from a study of vaccination and CD4 T cells after COVID-19. The CDR3 loop spans 15 amino acids. V lost 2 bases and J lost 7; bases outside the gene matches: 4. Germline V gene lookup returns CDR1 LNHDA and CDR2 SQIVND (reference sequence). Noted treatment: roughly 11-day PBMC culture with coronavirus spike peptide pools or control peptides (ViraFEST assay). Sequenced with the Oncomine TCR Beta short-read assay was DNA taken from cultured CD4+ T cells. TCRdb used MiXCR to reprocess the PCR reads, holding one entry per CDR3 protein. The sample consists of around 26,000 distinct CDR3 sequences, roughly 67% of them appearing once.

Sample: CD4+ T cells from blood, cultured in vitro, taken after SARS-CoV-2 vaccination. This TCR was sampled from a human donor who received a COVID-19 vaccine. This chain links TRBV19 with TRBJ2-1; 11 bases are a match to TRBD1. CDR3 in DNA: TGTGCCAGTAGTATAACCGGGACAGGGGGGAATGAGCAGTTCTTC. Its protein is CASSITGTGGNEQFF. Supplemented by reference TRBV19 and TRBJ2-1, the full variable domain reads DGGITQSPKYLFRKEGQNVTLSCEQNLNHDAMYWYRQDPGQGLRLIYYSQIVNDFQKGDIAEGYSVSREKKESFPLTVTSAQKNPTAFYLCASSITGTGGNEQFFGPGTRLTVL.